The rows below give T cell receptor beta chains drawn from one sample of a study of T-cell reconstitution after alpha-beta-depleted transplantation in children. TCRdb recomputed calls from the PCR reads with MiXCR, one row per CDR3 protein. The top ten hold around 14% of the sample, which has roughly 190,000 distinct CDR3 sequences, about 14% seen once. Sequencing used PBMCs from the stem cell graft donor, obtained from the stem cell graft. Receptor source: a human donor who donated a stem cell graft to a child with acute lymphoblastic leukemia. Both conserved end residues are part of each CDR3. D genes are given only for firm matches. Rows may omit the clone size; those that give it use once, few, many or a size class.

>TRBV5-1|TRBJ2-1|-|many
TGCGCCAGCTACCCGGACGGATACAATGAGCAGTTCTTC
CASYPDGYNEQFF
>TRBV29-1|TRBJ1-1|-|many
TGCAGCGTTGCTCCGGGGATGGGGACTGAAGCTTTCTTT
CSVAPGMGTEAFF
>TRBV6-5|TRBJ2-2|TRBD2|few
TGTGCCAGCAGTTACTCGGGAGGGGTGAACACCGGGGAGCTGTTTTTT
CASSYSGGVNTGELFF
>TRBV5-6|TRBJ1-6|-|many
TGTGCCAGCAGCTTGCAAGGGACCCCACGGCCCCTCCACTTT
CASSLQGTPRPLHF
>TRBV5-1|TRBJ2-3|-|many
TGCGCCAGCAGCCTATCCCCGGAGGGCGCAGATACGCAGTATTTT
CASSLSPEGADTQYF
>TRBV4-2|TRBJ2-7|TRBD1|many
TGTGCCAGCAGCCAAGACCAGGGGGCACGAGCCGAGCAGTACTTC
CASSQDQGARAEQYF
>TRBV5-1|TRBJ2-1|-|many
TGCGCCAGCAGCTTGATGGGCAATGAGCAGTTCTTC
CASSLMGNEQFF
>TRBV5-1|TRBJ2-3|-|many
TGCGCCAGCAGCGTGGTGCCCGTTCTAGGGGGCACAGATACGCAGTATTTT
CASSVVPVLGGTDTQYF
>TRBV6-5|TRBJ1-1|TRBD1|many
TGTGCCAGCAGTTACGATGAAGGACAGGGAAGCACTGAAGCTTTCTTT
CASSYDEGQGSTEAFF
>TRBV29-1|TRBJ2-7|-|many
TGCAGCGTTCGAGGACAGAAGGAAGTCGACGAGCAGTACTTC
CSVRGQKEVDEQYF
>TRBV20-1|TRBJ2-7|-|-
TGCAGTGCTAGAGATTACGAAGGGGGGACCTACGAGCAGTACTTC
CSARDYEGGTYEQYF
>TRBV5-6|TRBJ1-1|-|few
TGTGCCAGCAAGATAAAGCAGGGAACTGAAGCTTTCTTT
CASKIKQGTEAFF
>TRBV28|TRBJ2-7|TRBD2|many
TGTGCCAGCAGGTCTAGCGGGAGCTACGAGCAGTACTTC
CASRSSGSYEQYF
>TRBV6-1|TRBJ2-7|-|few
TGTGCCAGCAGTGAAGCCCTAGAAGGTGAGCAGTACTTC
CASSEALEGEQYF
>TRBV19|TRBJ1-5|-|many
TGTGCCAGTAGTATTGAAAAAGGACAGATAAATCAGCCCCAGCATTTT
CASSIEKGQINQPQHF
>TRBV28|TRBJ2-7|TRBD1|-
TGTGCCAGCAGGAATTCCGGGACAGGGGGCTACGAGCAGTACTTC
CASRNSGTGGYEQYF
>TRBV29-1|TRBJ2-2|-|many
TGCAGCGCCCCATCGTGGGGGTCGAACACCGGGGAGCTGTTTTTT
CSAPSWGSNTGELFF
>TRBV5-1|TRBJ1-5|-|many
TGCGCCAGCAGCTTGAGCCCAGGGAGTGATCAGCCCCAGCATTTT
CASSLSPGSDQPQHF